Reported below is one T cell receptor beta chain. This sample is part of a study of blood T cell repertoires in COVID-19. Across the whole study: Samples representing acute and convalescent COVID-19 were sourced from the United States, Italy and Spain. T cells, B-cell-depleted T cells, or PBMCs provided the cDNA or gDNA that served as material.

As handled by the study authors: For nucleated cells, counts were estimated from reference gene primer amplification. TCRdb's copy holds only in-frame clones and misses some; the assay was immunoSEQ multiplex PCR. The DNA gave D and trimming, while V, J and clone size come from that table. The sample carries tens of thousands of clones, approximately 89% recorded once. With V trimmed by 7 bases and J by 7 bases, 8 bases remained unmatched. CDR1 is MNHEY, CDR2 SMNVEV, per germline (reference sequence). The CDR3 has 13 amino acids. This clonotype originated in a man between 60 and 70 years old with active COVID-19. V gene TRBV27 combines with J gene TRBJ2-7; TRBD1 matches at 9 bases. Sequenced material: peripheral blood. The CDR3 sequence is CASIGRTGEEQYF. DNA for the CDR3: TGTGCCAGCATCGGCAGGACAGGGGAGGAGCAGTACTTC.